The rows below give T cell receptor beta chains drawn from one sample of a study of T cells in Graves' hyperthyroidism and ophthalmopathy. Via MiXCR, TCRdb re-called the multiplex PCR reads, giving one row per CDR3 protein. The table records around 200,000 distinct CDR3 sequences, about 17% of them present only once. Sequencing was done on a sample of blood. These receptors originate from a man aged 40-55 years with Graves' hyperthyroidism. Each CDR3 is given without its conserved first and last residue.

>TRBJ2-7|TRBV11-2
ASRGSGTATYEQY
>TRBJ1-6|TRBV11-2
ASSLLQTDNSPLH
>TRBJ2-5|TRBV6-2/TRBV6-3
ASSYTQGVTRETQY
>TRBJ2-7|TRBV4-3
ASSQDPPPGGQREQY
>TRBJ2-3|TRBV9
ASSVSPGTGTDTQY
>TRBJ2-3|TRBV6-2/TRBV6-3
ASSYLKNTDTQY
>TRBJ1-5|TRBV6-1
ASSSPTGTGGVSNQPQH
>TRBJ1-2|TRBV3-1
ASSQRGTNYGYT
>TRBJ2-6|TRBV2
ASTSELANVLT
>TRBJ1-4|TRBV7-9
ASSWGQGYEKLF
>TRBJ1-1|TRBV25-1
ASRGENRAVTEAF
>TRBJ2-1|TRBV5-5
ASSLLGTYNEQF
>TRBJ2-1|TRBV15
ATSRDRPYNEQF
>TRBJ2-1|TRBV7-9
ASSPKRGGSYNEQF
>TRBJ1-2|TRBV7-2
ASSSYRGQIRGYT
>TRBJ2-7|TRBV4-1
ASSQSERGRYEQY
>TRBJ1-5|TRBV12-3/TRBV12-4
ASSLGVDQPQH
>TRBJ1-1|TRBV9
ASSTRIGDTEAF
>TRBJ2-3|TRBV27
ASSLSSGDLSTDTQY
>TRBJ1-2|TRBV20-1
SARDGQTDHYGYT
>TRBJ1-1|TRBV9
ASSVGSGGGLVAF
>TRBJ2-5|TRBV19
ATSGTEGEY
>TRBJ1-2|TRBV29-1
SVVQQGNYGYT
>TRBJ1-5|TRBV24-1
ATSERDTNQPQH
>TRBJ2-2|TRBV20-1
SALGLAGDTGELF
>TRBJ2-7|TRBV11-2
ASSFRLAPIEQY
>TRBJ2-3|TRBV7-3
ASSRLAGTGVGTDTQY
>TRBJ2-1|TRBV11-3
ASSQGEGAFYNEQF
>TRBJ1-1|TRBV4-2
ASSQDVRVDTEAF
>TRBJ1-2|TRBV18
ASSPRQGRGYGYT
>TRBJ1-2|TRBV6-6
ASSYRQGPYT
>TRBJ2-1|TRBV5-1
ASTLAGQTTDEQF
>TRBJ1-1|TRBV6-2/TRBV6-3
ASLRRGIHAEAF
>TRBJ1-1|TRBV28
ASTRDRGKTEAF
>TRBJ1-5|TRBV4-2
ASSQVAGGGNQPQH
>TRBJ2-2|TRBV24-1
ATSEPGTENTGELF
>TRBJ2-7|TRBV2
ASSEARQGNEQY
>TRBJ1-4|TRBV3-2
ASSQDPGGLANEKLF
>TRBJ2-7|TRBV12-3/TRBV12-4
ASSFAGEYEQY
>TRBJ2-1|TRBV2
ASSADFSNEQF
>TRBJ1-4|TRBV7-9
ASSGRAGNNEKLF
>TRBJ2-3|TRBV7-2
ASSLSWADWDTQY